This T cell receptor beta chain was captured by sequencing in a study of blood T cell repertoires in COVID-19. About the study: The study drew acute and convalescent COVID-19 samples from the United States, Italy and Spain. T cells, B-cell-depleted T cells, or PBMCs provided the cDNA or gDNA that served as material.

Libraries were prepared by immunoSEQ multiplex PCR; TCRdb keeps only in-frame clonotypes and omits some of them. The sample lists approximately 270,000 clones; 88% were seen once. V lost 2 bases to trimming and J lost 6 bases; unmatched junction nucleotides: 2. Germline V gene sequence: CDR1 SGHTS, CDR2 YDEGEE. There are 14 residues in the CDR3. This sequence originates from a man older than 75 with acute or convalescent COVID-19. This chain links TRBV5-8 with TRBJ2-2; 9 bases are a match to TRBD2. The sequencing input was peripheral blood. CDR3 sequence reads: CASSFSGSAGELFF. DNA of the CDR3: TGTGCCAGCAGCTTTAGCGGGAGCGCCGGGGAGCTGTTTTTT.